The source of this TCR beta chain is a study of beta chain features in type 1 diabetes. The wider study: In age, gender and cell yields, patients were similar to healthy donors.

CD45RO/CCR7/CD25/CD127/CD95/CD27 staining was used to isolate CD4+ naive, central memory, regulatory and stem cell-like memory cells by sorting. The study reverse transcribed the entire isolated RNA, so it sequenced expressed TCRB transcripts. The method was immunoSEQ multiplex PCR; TCRdb's version includes in-frame clones alone and lacks a portion of them. The table includes about 410,000 clones, over 11% detected once. The clonotype was recovered from a young man in good health. What was sequenced was naive CD4+ T cells from blood.

The CDR3: CASSQAMEASGGAWTQYF. In nucleotides, the CDR3 is TGCGCCAGCAGCCAAGCTATGGAGGCTAGCGGGGGGGCTTGGACGCAGTATTTT. The chain recombines TRBV4-3 with TRBJ2-3; 12 bases are shared with TRBD2. J was trimmed by 9 bases and V by 1 base; bases with no gene match: 14. Looked up from germline, CDR1 is LGHNA and CDR2 is YSLEER. The length of the CDR3 is 18 residues.